This TCR beta chain came from a study of beta chain features in type 1 diabetes. Study-level information: Examined across all samples were 90 million to 130 million sorted cells. Whole-study findings and limits: Shortening that was moderate but significant affected the TCRB CDR3s of Type 1 diabetes patients in all four CD4+ subsets.

The V and J ends lost 3 bases and 4 bases, in that order; junction bases with no gene match: 5. CDR3 length: 14 residues. Germline V gene lookup returns CDR1 LNHNV and CDR2 YYDKDF (reference sequence). Comments on this clone: Its target is not known.

TCRB transcripts that were expressed got sequenced, as all of the isolated RNA had been reverse transcribed. Sequenced by immunoSEQ multiplex PCR; TCRdb stores in-frame clones only, minus some. The table has over 120,000 clones, about 13% seen once. The TCR originated in a man aged 18 to 35 with type 1 diabetes. The rearrangement links TRBV15 to TRBJ2-5; TRBD1 aligns across 7 bases. The sample consisted of central memory CD4+ T cells from blood. CDR3: CATSRRGQPETQYF. The DNA for the CDR3 is TGTGCCACCAGCAGGAGGGGGCAGCCAGAGACCCAGTACTTC.